This T cell receptor beta chain appears in the sequencing data of a study of CD8+ T cells in alopecia areata. Study conclusions and caveats: Patients shared TCRs less clearly than mice did, possibly owing to HLA. Sequencing of scalp samples also captures resident alphabeta T cells of normal skin. Clonality in lesional scalp, especially alopecia totalis/universalis, exceeded that of normal scalp.

Cells from pooled cutaneous lymph nodes were sorted by CD4, CD8alpha, NKG2D, NKG2ACE and other markers. The V gene's germline CDR1 is NNHDY and CDR2 SYVADS. The V and J ends lost 7 bases and 6 bases, in that order; junction bases with no gene match: 8. CDR3 size: 15 residues. This clone was detected only a few times. Its antigen is undetermined. These gene names are mouse names. The CDR3 goes on 4 residues after the read ends, and that part is filled in from the germline J gene. Following RNA extraction, reverse transcription yielded cDNA that acted as the sequencing template. This table comes from immunoSEQ multiplex PCR, and its TCRdb copy is limited to in-frame clones, with some not included. The sample holds over 250,000 clones, and no clone turns up only once.

This clonotype was sampled from a C3H/HeJ mouse with alopecia areata. MHC haplotype of the strain: H2-k. The sample consisted of CD4+ T cells sorted from a lymph node. The chain links TRBV13-3 to TRBJ2-1, with TRBD2 identical over 12 bases. The CDR3 sequence: CASVLTGGARAEQFF. The DNA read from the CDR3 is TGTGCCAGCGTCCTGACTGGGGGGGCTCGTGCT.